The 24 T cell receptor beta chains listed next were all sequenced from one sample in a study of regulatory T cells in long-lasting Graves disease. Sample time point: newly diagnosed GD, antithyroid drugs for less than 3 months. With RNA extracted from PBMCs as input, the TCR library was made. According to the study, TCR beta libraries were built with iRepertoire HTBI primers and CDR3-region Arm-PCR. Each CDR3 protein gets one entry after TCRdb re-called the multiplex PCR reads with MiXCR. The data contain roughly 360,000 distinct CDR3 sequences, about 11% of them singletons. These data were also reused for a study on T cells in Graves' hyperthyroidism and ophthalmopathy.

The sequencing used peripheral blood mononuclear cells (PBMCs), collected at new diagnosis, from a patient treated with antithyroid drugs. These receptors were taken from a young woman with Graves disease.

The table lists this clonotype with many counts. V and J are TRBV20-1 and TRBJ2-1; no clear D. Per the germline V gene, CDR1 is DFQATT and CDR2 is SNEGSKA (reference sequence). The CDR3 has 15 residues. Between the trimmed V and J ends, which lost 6 bases and 2 bases, there was a span of 17 bases. CDR3 in DNA: TGCAGTGCCAAACTGGGCAGGCGACCCTACAATGAGCAGTTCTTC. It yields the protein CSAKLGRRPYNEQFF.

This clonotype was detected many times. The rearrangement joins TRBV2 to TRBJ2-2; D uncertain. Trimming took off 7 bases at V and 2 bases at J, with 8 bases between the two ends. CDR1 is SNHLY, CDR2 FYNNEI, per germline. The CDR3 length is 13 residues. The CDR3 DNA is TGTGCCAGCACGTCGGAAAACACCGGGGAGCTGTTTTTT. This sequence encodes CASTSENTGELFF.

The chain combines TRBV10-3 with TRBJ2-7; 9 nucleotides match TRBD1. The V gene end was trimmed by 10 bases and the J gene end by 2 bases; junction bases not matched to a gene: 6. The CDR3 is 13 residues long. Per the germline V gene, CDR1 is ENHRY and CDR2 is SYGVKD. The CDR3 here is CATGDRETYEQYF. The CDR3 nucleotides read TGTGCCACCGGGGACAGGGAAACCTACGAGCAGTACTTC.

This clonotype was seen at least ten times. J is TRBJ1-4 and V is TRBV20-1, with 7 bases that match TRBD1. V shed 4 bases and J 13 bases; nucleotides not matched to a gene: 15. The CDR3 has 14 amino acids. CDR1 and CDR2 (germline): DFQATT, SNEGSKA (reference sequence). CDR3 DNA: TGCAGTGCTAACTACAGGACAGCCAGGGGGAGACTGTTTTTT. Translated, it gives CSANYRTARGRLFF.

This clonotype appeared once. Being one base from a much bigger clone, this may be a read error. This chain connects TRBV3-1 to TRBJ1-1, with D maybe TRBD1 (5 bases). There are 14 residues in the CDR3. From germline, CDR1 is LGHDT and CDR2 YNNKEL (reference sequence). CDR3 sequence reads: CASGQLFGGTEAFF. CDR3 sequence (DNA): TGTGCCAGCGGCCAATTGTTCGGGGGCACTGAAGCTTTCTTT.

This clonotype appeared many times. The chain is built from TRBV18 and TRBJ1-1; D unclear. Between the trimmed V and J ends, which lost 6 bases and 2 bases, there was a span of 16 bases. Germline assignment: CDR1 KGHSH and CDR2 LQKENI. The CDR3 sequence is 15 residues long. CDR3 residues: CASSSGPGRNTEAFF. The CDR3 DNA sequence: TGTGCCAGCTCGTCTGGACCAGGCCGTAACACTGAAGCTTTCTTT.

At least ten counts were recorded for this clonotype. This chain connects TRBV7-8 to TRBJ1-3; D is unresolved. The length of the CDR3 is 16 residues. The germline V and J ends were trimmed by 5 bases and 4 bases, with 18 bases remaining between them. CDR1 and CDR2 (germline): SGHVS, FQNEAQ. The CDR3 here is CASSPKPGFSGNTIYF. CDR3 DNA: TGTGCCAGCAGCCCGAAACCGGGGTTCTCCGGAAACACCATATATTTT.

Ten or more counts support this clonotype. The chain couples TRBV29-1 to TRBJ1-1; D not certain. CDR3 length: 14 residues. Per the germline V gene, CDR1 is SQVTM and CDR2 is ANQGSEA. The V gene lost 4 bases and the J gene lost 0 bases, with 12 bases spanning the gap. The CDR3 DNA reads TGCAGCGTTGTAGGGCTCCTCATGAACACTGAAGCTTTCTTT. This sequence encodes CSVVGLLMNTEAFF.

This clonotype occurred many times. This rearrangement joins TRBV9 to TRBJ1-4; 10 bases are shared with TRBD1. Germline values: CDR1 SGDLS, CDR2 YYNGEE. With V trimmed by 5 bases and J by 8 bases, 12 bases remained unmatched. The CDR3 is 16 residues long. CDR3 sequence: CASSPSGDRGGEKLFF. CDR3 DNA sequence: TGTGCCAGCAGTCCATCAGGGGACAGGGGAGGAGAAAAACTGTTTTTT. The entire variable domain, with the rest obtained from reference TRBV9 and TRBJ1-4, is as follows: DSGVTQTPKHLITATGQRVTLRCSPRSGDLSVYWYQQSLDQGLQFLIQYYNGEERAKGNILERFSAQQFPDLHSELNLSSLELGDSALYFCASSPSGDRGGEKLFFGSGTQLSVL.

This clonotype has more than one count but fewer than ten. This chain joins TRBV4-2 and TRBJ2-3; a possible D gene is TRBD1 (5 bases). V lost 0 bases and J lost 3, with 16 bases in between. This CDR3 is built from 17 residues. Germline CDR1 reads LGHNA; CDR2 reads YNFKEQ. CDR3 sequence reads: CASSQEIVKGSTDTQYF. CDR3 DNA sequence: TGTGCCAGCAGCCAAGAAATTGTGAAGGGGTCGACAGATACGCAGTATTTT.

This rearrangement joins TRBV4-3 to TRBJ2-7; 8 nucleotides agree with TRBD1. Germline CDR1 is LGHNA and CDR2 is YSLEER. Trimming cost V 0 bases and J 3 bases; bases outside gene matches: 4. The CDR3 is 15 amino acids. For the CDR3, the DNA is TGCGCCAGCAGCCAAGATCCCAGGGGGCTCTACGAGCAGTACTTC. Amino acids: CASSQDPRGLYEQYF.

This chain connects TRBV5-1 to TRBJ2-5; D may match TRBD1 or TRBD2 (5 bases each). There are 14 residues in the CDR3. The germline gives CDR1 SGHRS, CDR2 YFSETQ. The V end was cut by 0 bases, the J end by 2 bases, with 8 bases between. CDR3 sequence: CASSLGGFQETQYF. The DNA of the CDR3 is TGCGCCAGCAGCTTGGGGGGGTTTCAAGAGACCCAGTACTTC.

The sample holds many counts of this clonotype. V gene TRBV12-3 or TRBV12-4 combines with J gene TRBJ2-3, with 9 bases matching TRBD2. The CDR3 contains 16 residues. After removal of 3 bases from V and 2 bases from J, the junction contained 6 bases not matched to a gene. Here the CDR3 reads CASSLYLAGTTDTQYF. The CDR3 coding sequence is TGTGCCAGCAGTTTGTATCTAGCGGGAACCACAGATACGCAGTATTTT.

The chain employs TRBV19 and TRBJ1-2; tentatively, D is TRBD1 (5 bases). The germline gives CDR1 LNHDA, CDR2 SQIVND (reference sequence). With 6 bases removed from V and 4 bases from J, the gap between germline ends came to 12 bases. The CDR3 covers 13 residues. CDR3 loop: CASSSDSFYGYTF. The CDR3 DNA follows: TGTGCCAGTAGCAGCGACAGCTTCTATGGCTACACCTTC.

In regard to this clonotype: Only one base separates this from a far larger clonotype, so it likely reflects a read error. DNA for the CDR3: TGTGCCAGCAGCTTCGACAAGAACACTGAAGCTTTCTTT. Protein product: CASSFDKNTEAFF. The chain carries TRBV7-3 and TRBJ1-1; D gene ambiguous. CDR3 length: 13 residues. Germline V gives CDR1 SGHTA, CDR2 FQGTGA. V was cut by 3 bases and J by 1 base, with 6 bases left in between.

With regard to this clonotype: A clone one base away is much larger, so this may be a read error. In DNA, the CDR3 is TGTGCCAGCATACCCGACAGGGTCACAGATACGCAGTATTTT. Translation: CASIPDRVTDTQYF. V and J are TRBV28 and TRBJ2-3; 7 bases are a match to TRBD1. CDR1 and CDR2 (germline): MDHEN, SYDVKM. CDR3 size: 14 residues. Trimming at V came to 7 bases and at J to 2 bases, leaving 6 bases not matched to a gene.

This clonotype was observed at least ten times. The V gene is TRBV6-2 or TRBV6-3, the J gene TRBJ2-3; 9 bases map to TRBD2. V shed 2 bases, J shed 0 bases, and the junction held 0 bases outside the gene matches. The CDR3 runs 15 residues. Per germline, CDR1 MNHEY and CDR2 SVGEGT. The CDR3 region is CASSYTSGSTDTQYF. CDR3 DNA sequence: TGTGCCAGCAGTTACACTAGCGGGAGCACAGATACGCAGTATTTT.

The chain couples TRBV7-2 to TRBJ2-7, with 8 bases matching TRBD2. The CDR3 consists of 15 residues. Germline-derived CDR1 and CDR2 are SGHTA and FQGNSA. The trim removed 0 bases at V and 3 bases at J, leaving 4 bases unmatched. The DNA for the CDR3 is TGTGCCAGCAGCTTAGCCGGGCTAGCGGGCTACGAGCAGTACTTC. Its protein product is CASSLAGLAGYEQYF.

The chain couples TRBV4-1 to TRBJ1-3; D perhaps matches TRBD1 (6 bases). Germline V CDR1 and CDR2: MGHRA, YSYEKL. Trimming left V 5 bases short and J 2 bases short, with 13 bases between. The CDR3 sequence is 15 residues long. The CDR3 coding sequence is TGCGCCAGCAGCTTTTTTGGGGGGCCTGGAAACACCATATATTTT. Its translation: CASSFFGGPGNTIYF.

This clonotype was recorded many times. The V call is TRBV7-2, the J call TRBJ2-7, with D tentatively TRBD1 (5 bases). CDR1 is SGHTA, CDR2 FQGNSA, per germline. This CDR3 has 13 amino acids. With 5 bases removed from V and 7 bases from J, the gap between germline ends came to 15 bases. Here the CDR3 reads CASSQGDYEEQYF. CDR3 sequence (DNA): TGTGCCAGCAGCCAAGGGGATTACGAGGAGCAGTACTTC.

At least ten counts were recorded for this clonotype. The chain carries TRBV7-8 and TRBJ1-2; 9 positions agree with TRBD1. Germline CDR1 SGHVS, CDR2 FQNEAQ. Germline trimming cut 2 bases from V and 2 bases from J; bases unmatched to any gene: 3. The CDR3 is made up of 15 amino acids. The CDR3: CASSLHDRGNYGYTF. CDR3 in DNA: TGTGCCAGCAGCTTACATGACAGGGGGAACTATGGCTACACCTTC.

Ten or more counts support this clonotype. This chain links TRBV20-1 with TRBJ1-1, with TRBD1 matching over 7 bases. CDR1 is DFQATT, CDR2 SNEGSKA, per germline (reference sequence). Trimming removed 3 bases from V and 4 bases from J; junction bases left unmatched: 11. CDR3 size: 15 residues. CDR3 in DNA: TGCAGTGCTAGGGATAGGACAGGTGGGAGCACTGAAGCTTTCTTT. This translates into CSARDRTGGSTEAFF.

This clonotype was detected ten times or more. The chain recombines TRBV20-1 with TRBJ2-3; no firm D call. The CDR3 totals 10 residues. V was shortened by 7 bases and J by 3 bases, with 5 bases between the two germline ends. Germline CDR1 DFQATT, CDR2 SNEGSKA (reference sequence). CDR3 protein: CSVETDTQYF. As DNA, the CDR3 is TGCAGTGTAGAGACAGATACGCAGTATTTT.

This clonotype was seen a few times. The chain is built from TRBV7-9 and TRBJ1-2; 10 bases are shared with TRBD1. Trimming took 6 bases from V and 6 from J; bases not matched to a gene: 7. CDR3 length: 14 amino acids. Per germline, CDR1 SEHNR and CDR2 FQNEAQ (reference sequence). CDR3 bases: TGTGCCAGCAGAAACACCGGGACAGGGGATGGCTACACCTTC. It codes for CASRNTGTGDGYTF.